This T cell receptor (beta chain) was recovered during a study of T cells in localized non-small cell lung cancer. Trimming took 5 bases from V and 0 from J; bases not matched to a gene: 7. The germline gives CDR1 MNHGY, CDR2 SAAAGT. CDR3 length equals 17 residues. This clone is medium-sized within its sample. Some clones are missing from TCRdb's copy, which holds only in-frame ones; the method was immunoSEQ multiplex PCR. The data hold over 2,000 clones, with 35% to 55% observed a single time. This TCR was recovered from a woman aged 35 to 70 with stage II squamous cell lung carcinoma. The chain employs TRBV6-8 and TRBJ2-6; the match to TRBD2 covers 7 bases. This material consisted of lung tumor tissue, taken before any cancer treatment. Here the CDR3 reads CASSVSGLRSGANVLTF. CDR3 nucleotide sequence: TGTGCCAGCAGTGTCTCGGGACTACGCTCTGGGGCCAACGTCCTGACTTTC.